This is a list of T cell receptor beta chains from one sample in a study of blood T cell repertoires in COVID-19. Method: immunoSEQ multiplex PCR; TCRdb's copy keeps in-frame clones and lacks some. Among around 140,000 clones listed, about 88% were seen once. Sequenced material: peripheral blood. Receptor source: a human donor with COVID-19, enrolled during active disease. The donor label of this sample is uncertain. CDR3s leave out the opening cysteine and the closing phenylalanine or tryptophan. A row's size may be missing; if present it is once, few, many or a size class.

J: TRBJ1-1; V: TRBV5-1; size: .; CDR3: ASSLVGGDTEAF
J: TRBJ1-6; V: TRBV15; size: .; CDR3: ATSRDPGSSPLH
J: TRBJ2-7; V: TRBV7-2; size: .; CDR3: ASSLGITRTGDYEQY
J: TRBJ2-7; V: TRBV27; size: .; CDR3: ASSFRTGTYEQY
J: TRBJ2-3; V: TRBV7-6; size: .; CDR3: ASSSPWGQRRDTQY
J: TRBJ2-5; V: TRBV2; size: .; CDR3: ASRGGQGGETQY
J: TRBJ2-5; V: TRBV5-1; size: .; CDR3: ASSAGTGGYQETQY
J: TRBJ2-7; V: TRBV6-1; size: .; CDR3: ASSEAGGGRGEQY
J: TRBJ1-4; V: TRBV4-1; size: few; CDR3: ASSQLRGEKLF
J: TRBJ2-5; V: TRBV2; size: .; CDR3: ASSPGTEQETQY
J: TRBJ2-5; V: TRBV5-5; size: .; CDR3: ASSRQRNQETQY
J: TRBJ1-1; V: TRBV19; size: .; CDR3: ASSINRGTEAF
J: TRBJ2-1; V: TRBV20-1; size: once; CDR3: SAHSYNEQF
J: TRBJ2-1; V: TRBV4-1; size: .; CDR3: ASSQVQGADNEQF
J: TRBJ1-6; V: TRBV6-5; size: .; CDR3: ASSYSRDSPLH
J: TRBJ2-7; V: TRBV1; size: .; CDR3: TSFGDRGAYEQY
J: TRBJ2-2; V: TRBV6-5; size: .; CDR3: ASSPRTSSGELF
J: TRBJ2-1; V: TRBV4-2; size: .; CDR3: ASSQAWAGGPGEQF